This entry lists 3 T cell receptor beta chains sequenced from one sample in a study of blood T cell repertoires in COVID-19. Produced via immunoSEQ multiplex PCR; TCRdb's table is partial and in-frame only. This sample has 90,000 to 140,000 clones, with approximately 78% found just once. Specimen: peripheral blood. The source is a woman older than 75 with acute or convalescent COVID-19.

CDR3 sequence (DNA): TGTGCCAGCAGCAAAGCGGATGTTTTCCCACCGGGACAGGGGGCGTACAATGAGCAGTTCTTC. Amino acids: CASSKADVFPPGQGAYNEQFF. This sequence joins TRBV21-1 and TRBJ2-1; the tabulated D call, TRBD1, remains unverified against the DNA. TRBV21-1 is reported as a pseudogene. CDR3 length equals 21 residues.

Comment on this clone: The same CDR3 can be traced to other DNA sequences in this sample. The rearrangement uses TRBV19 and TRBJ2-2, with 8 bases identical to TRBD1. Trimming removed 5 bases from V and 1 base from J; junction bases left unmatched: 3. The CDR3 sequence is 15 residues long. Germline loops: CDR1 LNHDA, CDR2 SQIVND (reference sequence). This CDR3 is CASSLDRGNTGELFF. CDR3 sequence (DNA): TGTGCCAGTAGTCTCGACAGGGGGAACACCGGGGAGCTGTTTTTT.

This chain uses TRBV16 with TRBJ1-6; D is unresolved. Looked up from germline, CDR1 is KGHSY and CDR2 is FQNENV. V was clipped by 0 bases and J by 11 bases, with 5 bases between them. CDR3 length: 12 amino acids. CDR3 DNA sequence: TGTGCCAGCAGCCAATCGGGAGCACCCCTCCACTTT. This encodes CASSQSGAPLHF.